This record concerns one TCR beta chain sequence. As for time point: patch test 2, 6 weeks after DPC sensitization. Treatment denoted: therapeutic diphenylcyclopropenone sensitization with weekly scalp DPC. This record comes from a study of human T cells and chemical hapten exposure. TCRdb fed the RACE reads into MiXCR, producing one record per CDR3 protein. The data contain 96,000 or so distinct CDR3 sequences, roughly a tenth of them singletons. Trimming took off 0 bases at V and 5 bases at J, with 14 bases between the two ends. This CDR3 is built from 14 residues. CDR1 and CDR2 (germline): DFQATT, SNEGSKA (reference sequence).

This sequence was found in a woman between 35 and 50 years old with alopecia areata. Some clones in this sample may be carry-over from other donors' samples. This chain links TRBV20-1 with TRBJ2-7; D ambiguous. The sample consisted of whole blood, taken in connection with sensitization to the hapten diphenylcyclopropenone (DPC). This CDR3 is CSARDLTILNEQYF. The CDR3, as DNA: TGCAGTGCTAGAGATCTCACCATTCTGAACGAGCAGTACTTC.